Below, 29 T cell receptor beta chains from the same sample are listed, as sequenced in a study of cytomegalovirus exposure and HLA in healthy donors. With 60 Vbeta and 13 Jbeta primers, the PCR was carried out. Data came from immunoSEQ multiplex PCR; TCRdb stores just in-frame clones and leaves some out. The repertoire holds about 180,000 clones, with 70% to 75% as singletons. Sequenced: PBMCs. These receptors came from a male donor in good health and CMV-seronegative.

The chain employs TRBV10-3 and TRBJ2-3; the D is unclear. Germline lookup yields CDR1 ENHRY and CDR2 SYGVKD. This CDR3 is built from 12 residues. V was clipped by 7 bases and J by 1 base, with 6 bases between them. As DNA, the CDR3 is TGTGCCATCAAGGAGCGCACAGATACGCAGTATTTT. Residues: CAIKERTDTQYF.

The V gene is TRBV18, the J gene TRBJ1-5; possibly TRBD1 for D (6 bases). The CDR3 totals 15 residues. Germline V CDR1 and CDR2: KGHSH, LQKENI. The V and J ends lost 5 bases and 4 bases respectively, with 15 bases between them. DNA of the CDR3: TGTGCCAGCTCAGCGCCGGGACAAAGGAATCAGCCCCAGCATTTT. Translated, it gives CASSAPGQRNQPQHF.

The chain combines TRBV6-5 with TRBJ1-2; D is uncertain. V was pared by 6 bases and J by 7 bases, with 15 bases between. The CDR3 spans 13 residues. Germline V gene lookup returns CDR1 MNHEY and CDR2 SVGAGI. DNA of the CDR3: TGTGCCAGCAGCGCCCTACCGAGGGTTGGCTACACCTTC. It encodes CASSALPRVGYTF.

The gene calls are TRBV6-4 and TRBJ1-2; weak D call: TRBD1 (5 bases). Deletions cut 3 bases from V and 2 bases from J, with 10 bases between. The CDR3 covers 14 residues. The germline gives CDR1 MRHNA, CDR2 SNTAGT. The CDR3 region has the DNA TGTGCCAGCAGTGAGGACGCAGGGAACTATGGCTACACCTTC. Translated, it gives CASSEDAGNYGYTF.

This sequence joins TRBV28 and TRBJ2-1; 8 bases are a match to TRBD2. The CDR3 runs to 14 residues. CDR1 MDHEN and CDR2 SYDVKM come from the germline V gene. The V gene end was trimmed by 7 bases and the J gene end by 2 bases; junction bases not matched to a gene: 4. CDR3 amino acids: CASITSGPYNEQFF. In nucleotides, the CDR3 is TGTGCCAGCATTACTAGCGGACCCTACAATGAGCAGTTCTTC.

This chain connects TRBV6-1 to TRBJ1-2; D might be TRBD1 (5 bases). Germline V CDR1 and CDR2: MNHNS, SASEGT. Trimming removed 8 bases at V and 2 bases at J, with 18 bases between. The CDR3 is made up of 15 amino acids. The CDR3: CASGGGSSGNYGYTF. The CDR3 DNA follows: TGTGCCAGCGGGGGGGGGAGTTCGGGAAACTATGGCTACACCTTC.

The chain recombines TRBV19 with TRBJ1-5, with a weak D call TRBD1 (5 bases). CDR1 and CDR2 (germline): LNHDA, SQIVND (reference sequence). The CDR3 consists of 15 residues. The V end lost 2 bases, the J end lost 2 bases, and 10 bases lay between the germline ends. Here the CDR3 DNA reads TGTGCCAGTAGTATAAAGGGGCTCGGCAATCAGCCCCAGCATTTT. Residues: CASSIKGLGNQPQHF.

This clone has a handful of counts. CDR3 DNA: TGTGCCAGCACGGCTAGCGGCGGCGATACGCAGTATTTT. The encoded protein is CASTASGGDTQYF. The chain couples TRBV25-1 to TRBJ2-3; 7 bases line up with TRBD2. The V and J ends lost 7 bases and 6 bases, in that order; junction bases with no gene match: 7. The germline CDR1 and CDR2 sequences are MGHDK and SYGVNS. There are 13 residues in the CDR3.

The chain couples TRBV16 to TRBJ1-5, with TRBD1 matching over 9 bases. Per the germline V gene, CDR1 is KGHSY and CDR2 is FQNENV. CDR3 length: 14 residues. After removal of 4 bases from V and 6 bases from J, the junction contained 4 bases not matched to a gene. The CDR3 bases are TGTGCCAGCAGCCTCGACAGGGGGGGTCAGCCCCAGCATTTT. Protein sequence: CASSLDRGGQPQHF.

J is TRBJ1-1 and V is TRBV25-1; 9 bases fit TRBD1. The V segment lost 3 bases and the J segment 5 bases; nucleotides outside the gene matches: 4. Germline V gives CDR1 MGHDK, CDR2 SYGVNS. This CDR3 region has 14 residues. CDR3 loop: CASSDWTGETEAFF. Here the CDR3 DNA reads TGTGCCAGCAGTGACTGGACAGGGGAAACTGAAGCTTTCTTT. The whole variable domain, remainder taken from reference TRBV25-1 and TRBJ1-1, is EADIYQTPRYLVIGTGKKITLECSQTMGHDKMYWYQQDPGMELHLIHYSYGVNSTEKGDLSSESTVSRIRTEHFPLTLESARPSHTSQYLCASSDWTGETEAFFGQGTRLTVV.

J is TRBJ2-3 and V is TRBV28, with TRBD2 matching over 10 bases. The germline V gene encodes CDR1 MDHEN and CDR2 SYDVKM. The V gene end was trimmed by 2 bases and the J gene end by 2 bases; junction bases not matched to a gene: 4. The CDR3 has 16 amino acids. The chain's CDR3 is CASSLASGSPTDTQYF. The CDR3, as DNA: TGTGCCAGCAGTTTAGCTAGCGGGAGCCCCACAGATACGCAGTATTTT. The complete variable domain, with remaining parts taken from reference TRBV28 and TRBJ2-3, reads DVKVTQSSRYLVKRTGEKVFLECVQDMDHENMFWYRQDPGLGLRLIYFSYDVKMKEKGDIPEGYSVSREKKERFSLILESASTNQTSMYLCASSLASGSPTDTQYFGPGTRLTVL.

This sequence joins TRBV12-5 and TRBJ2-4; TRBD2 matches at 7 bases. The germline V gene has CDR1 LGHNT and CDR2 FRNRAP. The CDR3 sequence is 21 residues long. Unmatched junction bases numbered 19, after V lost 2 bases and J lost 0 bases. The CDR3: CASGLPPAGMVGSGAKNIQYF. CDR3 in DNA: TGTGCTAGTGGTTTGCCCCCAGCGGGGATGGTAGGGAGTGGAGCCAAAAACATTCAGTACTTC.

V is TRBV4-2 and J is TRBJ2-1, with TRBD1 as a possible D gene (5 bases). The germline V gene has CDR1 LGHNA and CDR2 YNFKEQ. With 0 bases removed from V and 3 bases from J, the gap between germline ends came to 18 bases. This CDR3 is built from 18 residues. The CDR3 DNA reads TGTGCCAGCAGCCAAGATGAGGACGGACAAAGGCTCTACAATGAGCAGTTCTTC. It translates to CASSQDEDGQRLYNEQFF.

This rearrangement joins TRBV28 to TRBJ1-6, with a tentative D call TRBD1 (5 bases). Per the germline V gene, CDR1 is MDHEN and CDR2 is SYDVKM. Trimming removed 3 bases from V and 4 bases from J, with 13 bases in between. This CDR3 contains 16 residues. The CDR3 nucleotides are TGTGCCAGCAGTTTGGTGGGGGAGGGTTATAATTCACCCCTCCACTTT. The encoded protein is CASSLVGEGYNSPLHF.

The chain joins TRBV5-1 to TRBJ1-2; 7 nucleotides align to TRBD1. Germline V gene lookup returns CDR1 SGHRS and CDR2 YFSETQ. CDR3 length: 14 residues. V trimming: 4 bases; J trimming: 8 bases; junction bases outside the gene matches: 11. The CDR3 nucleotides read TGCGCCAGCAGCCCGTGGAGGACAGGTGGCGGCTACACCTTC. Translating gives CASSPWRTGGGYTF.

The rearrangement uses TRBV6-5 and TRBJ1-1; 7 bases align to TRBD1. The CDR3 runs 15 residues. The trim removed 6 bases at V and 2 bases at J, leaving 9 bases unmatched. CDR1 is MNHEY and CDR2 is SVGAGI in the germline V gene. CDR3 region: CASRPRTGANTEAFF. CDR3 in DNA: TGTGCCAGCAGACCTCGAACAGGGGCTAACACTGAAGCTTTCTTT.

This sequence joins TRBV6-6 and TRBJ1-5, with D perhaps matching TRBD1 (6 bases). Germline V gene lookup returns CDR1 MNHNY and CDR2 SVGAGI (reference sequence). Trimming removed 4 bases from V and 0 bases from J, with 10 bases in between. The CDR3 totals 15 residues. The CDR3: CASSSEDSSNQPQHF. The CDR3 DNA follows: TGTGCCAGCAGTTCGGAGGACAGTAGCAATCAGCCCCAGCATTTT.

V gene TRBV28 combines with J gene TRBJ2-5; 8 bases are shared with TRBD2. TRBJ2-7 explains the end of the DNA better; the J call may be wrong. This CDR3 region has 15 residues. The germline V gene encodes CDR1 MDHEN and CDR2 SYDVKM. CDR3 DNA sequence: TGTGCCAGCCTCCCGCGAGCGGGAGCTTCATACGAGCAGTACTTC. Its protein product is CASLPRAGASYEQYF.

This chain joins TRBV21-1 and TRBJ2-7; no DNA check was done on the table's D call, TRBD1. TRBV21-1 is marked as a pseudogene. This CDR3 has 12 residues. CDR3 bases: TGTGCCAGCAGCAATACAGGGGTCGAGCAGTACTTC. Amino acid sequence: CASSNTGVEQYF.

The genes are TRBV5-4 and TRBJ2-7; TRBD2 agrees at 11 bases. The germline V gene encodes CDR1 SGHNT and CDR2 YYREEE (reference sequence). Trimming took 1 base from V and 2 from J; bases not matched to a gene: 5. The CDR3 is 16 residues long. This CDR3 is CASSLTSGSFTYEQYF. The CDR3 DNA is TGTGCCAGCAGCTTGACTAGCGGGAGCTTTACCTACGAGCAGTACTTC.

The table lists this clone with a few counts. The CDR3: CASSLRGGGNQPQHF. CDR3 nucleotides: TGTGCCAGCAGCTTAAGAGGGGGAGGCAATCAGCCCCAGCATTTT. This chain uses TRBV7-9 with TRBJ1-5, with TRBD1 as a possible D gene (6 bases). In germline, CDR1 is SEHNR, CDR2 FQNEAQ (reference sequence). V lost 2 bases and J 2 bases, leaving 10 bases between the germline ends. The CDR3 is 15 amino acids.

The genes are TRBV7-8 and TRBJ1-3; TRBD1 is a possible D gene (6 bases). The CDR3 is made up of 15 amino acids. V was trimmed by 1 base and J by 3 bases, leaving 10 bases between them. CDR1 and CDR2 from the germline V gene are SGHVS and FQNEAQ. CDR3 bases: TGTGCCAGCAGCTTAGGAACAGGGTATGGAAACACCATATATTTT. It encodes CASSLGTGYGNTIYF. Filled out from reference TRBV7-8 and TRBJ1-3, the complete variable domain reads GAGVSQSPRYKVAKRGQDVALRCDPISGHVSLFWYQQALGQGPEFLTYFQNEAQLDKSGLPSDRFFAERPEGSVSTLKIQRTQQEDSAVYLCASSLGTGYGNTIYFGEGSWLTVV.

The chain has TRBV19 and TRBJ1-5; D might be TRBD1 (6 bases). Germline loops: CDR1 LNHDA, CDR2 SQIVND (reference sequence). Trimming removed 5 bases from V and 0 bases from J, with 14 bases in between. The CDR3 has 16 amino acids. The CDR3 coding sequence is TGTGCCAGTAGTGTGAGACAGGTTTATAGCAATCAGCCCCAGCATTTT. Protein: CASSVRQVYSNQPQHF. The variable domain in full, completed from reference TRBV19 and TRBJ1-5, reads DGGITQSPKYLFRKEGQNVTLSCEQNLNHDAMYWYRQDPGQGLRLIYYSQIVNDFQKGDIAEGYSVSREKKESFPLTVTSAQKNPTAFYLCASSVRQVYSNQPQHFGDGTRLSIL.

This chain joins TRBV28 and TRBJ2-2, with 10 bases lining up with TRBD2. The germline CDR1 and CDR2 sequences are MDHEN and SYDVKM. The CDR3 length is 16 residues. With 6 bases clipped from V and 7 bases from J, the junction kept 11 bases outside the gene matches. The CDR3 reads CASSAQREGRGGELFF. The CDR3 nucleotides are TGTGCCAGCAGCGCTCAGCGGGAGGGCCGTGGCGGGGAGCTGTTTTTT.

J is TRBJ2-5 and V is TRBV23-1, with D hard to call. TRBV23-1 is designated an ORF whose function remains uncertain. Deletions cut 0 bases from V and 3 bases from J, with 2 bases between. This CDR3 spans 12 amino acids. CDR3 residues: CASSQSEETQYF. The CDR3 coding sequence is TGCGCCAGCAGTCAATCCGAAGAGACCCAGTACTTC.

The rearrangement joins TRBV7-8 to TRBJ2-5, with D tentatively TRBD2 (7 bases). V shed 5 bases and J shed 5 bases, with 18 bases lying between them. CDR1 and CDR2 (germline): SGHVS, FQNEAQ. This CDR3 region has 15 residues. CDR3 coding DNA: TGTGCCAGCAGCCCGACACGGGGGGCAGGGGAGACCCAGTACTTC. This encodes CASSPTRGAGETQYF.

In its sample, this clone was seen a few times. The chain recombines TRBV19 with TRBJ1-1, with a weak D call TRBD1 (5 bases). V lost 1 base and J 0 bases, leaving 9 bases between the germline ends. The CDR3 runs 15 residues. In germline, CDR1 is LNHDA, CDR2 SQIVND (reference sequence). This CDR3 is CASSIGGRMNTEAFF. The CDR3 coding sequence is TGTGCCAGTAGTATAGGGGGCAGGATGAACACTGAAGCTTTCTTT.

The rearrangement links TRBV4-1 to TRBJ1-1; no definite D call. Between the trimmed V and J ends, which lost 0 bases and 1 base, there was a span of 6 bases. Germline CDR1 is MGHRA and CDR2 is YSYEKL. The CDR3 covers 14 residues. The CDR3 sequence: CASSQDTRNTEAFF. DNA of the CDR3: TGCGCCAGCAGCCAAGATACAAGGAACACTGAAGCTTTCTTT.

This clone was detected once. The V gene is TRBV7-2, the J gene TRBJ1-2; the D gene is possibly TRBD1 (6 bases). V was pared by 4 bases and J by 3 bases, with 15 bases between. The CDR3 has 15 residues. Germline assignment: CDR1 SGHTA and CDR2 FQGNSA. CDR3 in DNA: TGTGCCAGCAGCTCCGGGACATCTGTCTACTATGGCTACACCTTC. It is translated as CASSSGTSVYYGYTF.